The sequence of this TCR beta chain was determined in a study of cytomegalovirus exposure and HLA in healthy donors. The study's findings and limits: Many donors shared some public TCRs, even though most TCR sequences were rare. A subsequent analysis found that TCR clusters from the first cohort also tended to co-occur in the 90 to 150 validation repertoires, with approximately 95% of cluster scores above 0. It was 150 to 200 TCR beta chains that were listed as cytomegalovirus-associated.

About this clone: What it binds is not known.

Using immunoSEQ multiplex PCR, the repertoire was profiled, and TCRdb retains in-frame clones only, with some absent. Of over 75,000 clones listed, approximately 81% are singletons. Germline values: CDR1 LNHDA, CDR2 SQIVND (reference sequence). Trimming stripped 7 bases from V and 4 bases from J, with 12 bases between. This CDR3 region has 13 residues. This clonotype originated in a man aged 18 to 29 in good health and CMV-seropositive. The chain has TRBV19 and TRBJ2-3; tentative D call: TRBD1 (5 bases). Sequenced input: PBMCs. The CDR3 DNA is TGTGCCAGTAATAGGCAGGGTGCAGATACGCAGTATTTT. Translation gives CASNRQGADTQYF.